The 28 T cell receptor beta chains below were found in one sample sequenced in a study of radiation and T cells in renal cell carcinoma. As to time point: blood 2 weeks post-SBRT. Treatment described: 15 Gy SBRT to primary tumor, nephrectomy 4 weeks later. TCRdb keeps only in-frame clones here, not all; method: immunoSEQ multiplex PCR. Of 150,000 to 160,000 clones in the sample, roughly 90% are singletons; the top ten hold 10% to 15%. Sequencing was performed on blood, taken from a patient whose treatment included radiotherapy and nephrectomy. These receptors all stem from a woman aged 45 to 65 with renal cell carcinoma.

The CDR3 sequence is CASRVEMNTEAFF. DNA for the CDR3: TGTGCCAGCAGGGTCGAAATGAACACTGAAGCTTTCTTT. V gene TRBV2 combines with J gene TRBJ1-1, with D unresolved. In germline, CDR1 is SNHLY, CDR2 FYNNEI. This CDR3 region has 13 residues. V lost 6 bases and J 0 bases, leaving 8 bases between the germline ends.

This clone has only a few counts. J is TRBJ1-1 and V is TRBV7-9; D unclear. Deletions cut 6 bases from V and 4 bases from J, with 12 bases between. CDR1 SEHNR and CDR2 FQNEAQ come from the germline V gene (reference sequence). There are 13 residues in the CDR3. The CDR3 bases are TGTGCCAGCAGTTGGGGTCTCGGCACTGAAGCTTTCTTT. Its translation is CASSWGLGTEAFF. The full variable domain, its missing parts supplied by reference TRBV7-9 and TRBJ1-1, is DTGVSQNPRHKITKRGQNVTFRCDPISEHNRLYWYRQTLGQGPEFLTYFQNEAQLEKSRLLSDRFSAERPKGSFSTLEIQRTEQGDSAMYLCASSWGLGTEAFFGQGTRLTVV.

The chain combines TRBV6-4 with TRBJ2-1; 8 bases are a match to TRBD1. J lost 1 base, V lost 6 bases, and 5 bases had no gene match. Germline CDR1 and CDR2: MRHNA and SNTAGT. The CDR3 spans 15 residues. The CDR3 here is CASSFDRGSYNEQFF. CDR3 in DNA: TGTGCCAGCAGCTTCGACAGGGGTTCCTACAATGAGCAGTTCTTC.

The chain has TRBV7-2 and TRBJ1-5; tentative D call: TRBD1 (5 bases). CDR1 is SGHTA and CDR2 is FQGNSA in the germline V gene. The CDR3 spans 16 residues. The V end was cut by 1 base, the J end by 0 bases, with 10 bases between. The CDR3 bases are TGTGCCAGCAGCTTAGTGGGGGGTACTAGCAATCAGCCCCAGCATTTT. Its translation is CASSLVGGTSNQPQHF.

This chain links TRBV19 with TRBJ1-1; D may be TRBD1 (5 bases). The V end lost 10 bases, the J end lost 4 bases, and 13 bases lay between the germline ends. Per the germline V gene, CDR1 is LNHDA and CDR2 is SQIVND (reference sequence). The length of the CDR3 is 12 residues. The CDR3 nucleotides read TGTGCCAAGAGGGCCAGGGTCACTGAAGCTTTCTTT. Residues: CAKRARVTEAFF.

This chain connects TRBV15 to TRBJ2-1, with 12 nucleotides matching TRBD2. Germline V lookup: CDR1 LNHNV, CDR2 YYDKDF (reference sequence). The CDR3 covers 18 residues. Trimming took 3 bases from V and 5 from J; bases not matched to a gene: 11. CDR3 loop: CATSRPFRLAGANNEQFF. In nucleotides, the CDR3 is TGTGCCACCAGCAGGCCCTTTAGACTAGCGGGGGCCAACAATGAGCAGTTCTTC. Variable domain in full (rest from reference TRBV15 and TRBJ2-1): DAMVIQNPRYQVTQFGKPVTLSCSQTLNHNVMYWYQQKSSQAPKLLFHYYDKDFNNEADTPDNFQSRRPNTSFCFLDIRSPGLGDTAMYLCATSRPFRLAGANNEQFFGPGTRLTVL.

V usage is TRBV19 and J usage is TRBJ2-3; D not certain. Germline V CDR1 and CDR2: LNHDA, SQIVND (reference sequence). The germline V and J ends were trimmed by 2 bases and 4 bases, with 10 bases remaining between them. This CDR3 has 14 residues. The CDR3 coding sequence is TGTGCCAGTAGTATAATATCGCTAGCAGATACGCAGTATTTT. Translated, it gives CASSIISLADTQYF.

This chain connects TRBV18 to TRBJ2-6, with 9 bases that match TRBD2. Germline CDR1 reads KGHSH; CDR2 reads LQKENI. This CDR3 comprises 16 residues. The V gene end was trimmed by 5 bases and the J gene end by 4 bases; junction bases not matched to a gene: 6. CDR3 loop: CASSRAGGSGANVLTF. The CDR3 DNA follows: TGTGCCAGCTCAAGAGCGGGGGGATCGGGGGCCAACGTCCTGACTTTC.

The chain recombines TRBV11-2 with TRBJ1-1; 8 nucleotides line up with TRBD1. CDR1 is SGHAT, CDR2 FQNNGV, per germline. J gave up 3 bases and V 4 bases, and 7 bases lay outside the gene matches. CDR3 length: 15 amino acids. CDR3 sequence reads: CASSYYRTGHTEAFF. The CDR3 DNA reads TGTGCCAGCAGCTACTACAGGACAGGGCACACTGAAGCTTTCTTT.

J is TRBJ1-1 and V is TRBV5-4, with D unresolved. Trimming stripped 0 bases from V and 0 bases from J, with 3 bases between. CDR3 length equals 13 residues. Germline loops: CDR1 SGHNT, CDR2 YYREEE (reference sequence). CDR3 in amino acids: CASSLEVNTEAFF. In nucleotides, the CDR3 is TGTGCCAGCAGCTTGGAAGTGAACACTGAAGCTTTCTTT. Drawing the rest from reference TRBV5-4 and TRBJ1-1, the complete variable domain is ETGVTQSPTHLIKTRGQQVTLRCSSQSGHNTVSWYQQALGQGPQFIFQYYREEENGRGNFPPRFSGLQFPNYSSELNVNALELDDSALYLCASSLEVNTEAFFGQGTRLTVV.

The rearrangement joins TRBV2 to TRBJ2-3; possibly TRBD1 for D (5 bases). The CDR3 consists of 15 residues. Trimming stripped 4 bases from V and 1 base from J, with 12 bases between. CDR1 and CDR2 (germline): SNHLY, FYNNEI. For the CDR3, the DNA is TGTGCCAGCAGTGCAAAGGGGCTTGGCACAGATACGCAGTATTTT. As protein: CASSAKGLGTDTQYF.

V and J are TRBV7-8 and TRBJ1-2; possible D gene TRBD1, 5 bases. In germline, CDR1 is SGHVS, CDR2 FQNEAQ. The V end lost 2 bases, the J end lost 4 bases, and 14 bases lay between the germline ends. This CDR3 comprises 15 residues. This chain's CDR3 is CASSLSLPGIYGYTF. Here the CDR3 DNA reads TGTGCCAGCAGCTTAAGTCTTCCAGGGATCTATGGCTACACCTTC.

The rearrangement uses TRBV6-5 and TRBJ1-2; a possible D gene is TRBD1 (6 bases). This CDR3 spans 13 amino acids. CDR1 and CDR2 (germline): MNHEY, SVGAGI. V was shortened by 7 bases and J by 2 bases, with 11 bases between the two germline ends. The CDR3 region is CASKNRENYGYTF. The CDR3 DNA is TGTGCCAGCAAAAACAGGGAAAACTATGGCTACACCTTC.

On this clone: The same CDR3 arises from other DNA sequences in this sample as well. The chain is built from TRBV4-3 and TRBJ1-4, with no clear D. The CDR3 contains 15 residues. The V end was cut by 0 bases, the J end by 0 bases, with 5 bases between. Germline lookup yields CDR1 LGHNA and CDR2 YSLEER. The CDR3 region has the DNA TGCGCCAGCAGCCAAGACGGAGCAACTAATGAAAAACTGTTTTTT. Amino acid sequence: CASSQDGATNEKLFF.

The chain couples TRBV19 to TRBJ2-5; tentatively, D is TRBD2 (7 bases). Germline CDR1 LNHDA, CDR2 SQIVND (reference sequence). V was cut by 7 bases and J by 3 bases, with 18 bases left in between. The CDR3 spans 15 residues. The CDR3 loop reads CASNRKGGDEETQYF. The CDR3 DNA is TGTGCCAGTAACCGGAAAGGGGGGGATGAAGAGACCCAGTACTTC.

J is TRBJ1-5 and V is TRBV19; possibly TRBD1 for D (6 bases). Trimming removed 10 bases at V and 5 bases at J, with 18 bases between. The CDR3 loop spans 14 amino acids. The germline gives CDR1 LNHDA, CDR2 SQIVND (reference sequence). CDR3 nucleotides: TGTGCCACCAAACCCGGACAGAGCCATCAGCCCCAGCATTTT. Its protein is CATKPGQSHQPQHF. The variable domain in full, with the rest retrieved from reference TRBV19 and TRBJ1-5, is DGGITQSPKYLFRKEGQNVTLSCEQNLNHDAMYWYRQDPGQGLRLIYYSQIVNDFQKGDIAEGYSVSREKKESFPLTVTSAQKNPTAFYLCATKPGQSHQPQHFGDGTRLSIL.

The chain employs TRBV7-2 and TRBJ2-2; 7 bases map to TRBD2. Trimming cost V 1 base and J 9 bases; bases outside gene matches: 8. The CDR3 is made up of 15 amino acids. Per germline, CDR1 SGHTA and CDR2 FQGNSA. In DNA form, the CDR3 reads TGTGCCAGCAGCTTAGAGTTCCGGGGGGACCGGGAGCTGTTTTTT. Translation: CASSLEFRGDRELFF.

This chain links TRBV19 with TRBJ1-5; unclear D gene. The V gene's germline CDR1 is LNHDA and CDR2 SQIVND (reference sequence). This CDR3 is built from 13 residues. Trimming took 4 bases from V and 7 from J, leaving 11 bases between them. The CDR3 DNA reads TGTGCCAGTAGTAATGGAGGAGGGCAGCCCCAGCATTTT. Residues: CASSNGGGQPQHF.

The rearrangement links TRBV9 to TRBJ2-2; D is unclear. The CDR3 spans 15 residues. CDR1 SGDLS and CDR2 YYNGEE come from the germline V gene. The V end was cut by 4 bases, the J end by 3 bases, with 13 bases between. This CDR3 is CASSPRRLDTGELFF. DNA of the CDR3: TGTGCCAGCAGCCCGAGGAGATTGGACACCGGGGAGCTGTTTTTT. Full variable domain (outside the CDR3, taken from reference TRBV9 and TRBJ2-2): DSGVTQTPKHLITATGQRVTLRCSPRSGDLSVYWYQQSLDQGLQFLIQYYNGEERAKGNILERFSAQQFPDLHSELNLSSLELGDSALYFCASSPRRLDTGELFFGEGSRLTVL.

This clone came up once. The chain recombines TRBV2 with TRBJ2-1, with D possibly TRBD1 on 6 matching bases. Germline-derived CDR1 and CDR2 are SNHLY and FYNNEI. The length of the CDR3 is 11 residues. Trimming took off 6 bases at V and 12 bases at J, with 12 bases between the two ends. The CDR3 coding sequence is TGTGCCAGCAGGGTACAGGGCGGGCAGTTCTTC. Protein sequence: CASRVQGGQFF.

The V and J genes are TRBV13 and TRBJ2-3, with 14 bases that match TRBD2. Germline CDR1 is PRHDT and CDR2 is FYEKMQ (reference sequence). V trimming: 5 bases; J trimming: 1 base; junction bases outside the gene matches: 2. The CDR3 has 16 amino acids. For the CDR3, the DNA is TGTGCCAGCAGCACGGGACTAGCGGGGGGCACAGATACGCAGTATTTT. Amino acid sequence: CASSTGLAGGTDTQYF.

The chain recombines TRBV15 with TRBJ2-7; 9 nucleotides align to TRBD1. The V gene end was trimmed by 5 bases and the J gene end by 6 bases; junction bases not matched to a gene: 8. This CDR3 spans 14 amino acids. Germline lookup yields CDR1 LNHNV and CDR2 YYDKDF (reference sequence). The CDR3 region is CATSGDREISEQYF. As DNA, the CDR3 is TGTGCCACCAGCGGGGACAGGGAGATCTCCGAGCAGTACTTC.

The gene calls are TRBV5-8 and TRBJ1-1; no firm D call. Looked up from germline, CDR1 is SGHTS and CDR2 is YDEGEE. The CDR3 is made up of 16 amino acids. The V and J ends lost 0 bases and 6 bases respectively, with 18 bases between them. CDR3 DNA sequence: TGTGCCAGCAGCTTGGCCTACAAGGTGAATTACCCTGAAGCTTTCTTT. This sequence encodes CASSLAYKVNYPEAFF.

The genes are TRBV6-1 and TRBJ2-1, with 7 bases that match TRBD1. V was pared by 2 bases and J by 3 bases, with 4 bases of the junction left unmatched. This CDR3 has 15 residues. Germline loops: CDR1 MNHNS, CDR2 SASEGT. The DNA of the CDR3 is TGTGCCAGCAGTGAATTAGGGGGCCTCTACAATGAGCAGTTCTTC. Its translation: CASSELGGLYNEQFF.

V is TRBV5-8 and J is TRBJ1-5, with a weak D call TRBD1 (5 bases). Germline V lookup: CDR1 SGHTS, CDR2 YDEGEE. V was pared by 1 base and J by 6 bases, with 8 bases between. The CDR3 has 13 residues. The CDR3 sequence is CASSLYQGQPQHF. The CDR3 DNA sequence: TGTGCCAGCAGCTTGTACCAGGGTCAGCCCCAGCATTTT.

The V and J genes are TRBV10-3 and TRBJ1-4; 7 bases are shared with TRBD1. CDR3 length: 14 amino acids. V was clipped by 5 bases and J by 7 bases; unmatched bases: 7. Per the germline V gene, CDR1 is ENHRY and CDR2 is SYGVKD. In nucleotides, the CDR3 is TGTGCCATCAGTCCAGGGGGAGGTCTTGAAAAACTGTTTTTT. Encoded protein: CAISPGGGLEKLFF.

J is TRBJ2-5 and V is TRBV5-1; 8 bases are a match to TRBD2. Germline V gene sequence: CDR1 SGHRS, CDR2 YFSETQ. Trimming cost V 0 bases and J 4 bases; bases outside gene matches: 5. This CDR3 has 15 amino acids. The CDR3 reads CASSLAGLAGETQYF. CDR3 sequence (DNA): TGCGCCAGCAGCTTGGCCGGGCTAGCGGGAGAGACCCAGTACTTC.

The V gene is TRBV10-1, the J gene TRBJ2-5; either TRBD1 or TRBD2 may supply D (6 bases each). Germline V gene data show CDR1 as WNHNN and CDR2 as SYGVQD (reference sequence). CDR3 length: 14 residues. Trimming pared 3 bases from V and 5 bases from J, leaving 13 bases between. The CDR3 DNA sequence: TGCGCCAGCAGTGACTGGGGGGCGCGGGAGACCCAGTACTTC. Encoded protein: CASSDWGARETQYF.